This T cell receptor beta chain was captured by sequencing in a study of T cells in Graves' hyperthyroidism and ophthalmopathy. Trimming shortened V by 0 bases and J by 4 bases, and 10 bases separated the two germline ends. Germline assignment: CDR1 SGHRS and CDR2 YFSETQ. The CDR3 extends over 15 amino acids. This clonotype was counted ten times or more. TCR beta CDR3 regions were amplified from RNA. HTBI primers drove first-round RT-PCR of the TCR CDR3. TCRdb analysed the multiplex PCR reads with MiXCR anew, one entry per CDR3 protein. The sample lists around 500,000 distinct CDR3 sequences, under 15% occurring once.

The sample comprised blood. V usage is TRBV5-1 and J usage is TRBJ2-2; D is ambiguous. The sequence came from a woman between 18 and 29 years old with Graves' hyperthyroidism. In DNA form, the CDR3 reads TGCGCCAGCAGCTTGGGGGCAGCCTTCACCGGGGAGCTGTTTTTT. Translated: CASSLGAAFTGELFF.